The 27 T cell receptor beta chains listed next were all sequenced from one sample in a study of blood T cells in healthy people across ages. Primers used in a second PCR of roughly 6 to 11 cycles were a sample-barcoded 5' primer and a J-beta primer mix. Using its own MiXCR run on the 5' RACE reads, TCRdb lists one record per CDR3 protein. The table includes around 1.5 million distinct CDR3 sequences, roughly 64% detected once. Sequencing used blood. The receptor set was obtained from a man aged 18 to 30 in good health.

The chain recombines TRBV6-6 with TRBJ2-7, with D unresolved. The CDR3 has 13 amino acids. V lost 7 bases to trimming and J lost 3 bases, with 13 bases between them. CDR1 is MNHNY, CDR2 SVGAGI, per germline (reference sequence). The CDR3 DNA is TGTGCCAGCACCACGACTTGGAGCTACGAGCAGTACTTC. Protein product: CASTTTWSYEQYF.

The chain carries TRBV5-1 and TRBJ2-3, with D unclear. Trimming shortened V by 1 base and J by 4 bases, and 7 bases separated the two germline ends. Germline values: CDR1 SGHRS, CDR2 YFSETQ. This CDR3 spans 13 amino acids. DNA for the CDR3: TGCGCCAGCAGCTTGTACTTTGCAGATACGCAGTATTTT. Its translation is CASSLYFADTQYF.

This rearrangement joins TRBV10-3 to TRBJ2-7; 7 nucleotides line up with TRBD1. This CDR3 spans 14 amino acids. CDR1 and CDR2 from the germline V gene are ENHRY and SYGVKD. With 4 bases clipped from V and 5 bases from J, the junction kept 8 bases outside the gene matches. The CDR3 region is CAISVHRGQDEQYF. The CDR3 coding sequence is TGTGCCATCAGTGTTCATAGGGGGCAAGACGAGCAGTACTTC.

The V gene is TRBV12-3 or TRBV12-4, the J gene TRBJ1-2, with a tentative D call TRBD1 (5 bases). V lost 5 bases to trimming and J lost 0 bases, with 13 bases between them. The CDR3 runs to 15 residues. The CDR3 sequence: CASSPIQTANYGYTF. CDR3 nucleotide sequence: TGTGCCAGCAGTCCGATCCAGACAGCTAACTATGGCTACACCTTC.

The chain combines TRBV4-2 with TRBJ1-1; D not certain. The germline gives CDR1 LGHNA, CDR2 YNFKEQ. V shed 3 bases and J shed 4 bases, with 15 bases lying between them. The CDR3 spans 15 residues. CDR3 amino acids: CASSHPGGAGTEAFF. CDR3 nucleotide sequence: TGTGCCAGCAGCCACCCGGGAGGCGCGGGCACTGAAGCTTTCTTT.

This sequence joins TRBV20-1 and TRBJ1-1; no reliable D call. CDR1 is DFQATT and CDR2 is SNEGSKA in the germline V gene (reference sequence). CDR3 size: 10 residues. The V end was cut by 5 bases, the J end by 1 base, with 2 bases between. The CDR3 spells CSAGNTEAFF. The CDR3 nucleotides read TGCAGTGCTGGGAACACTGAAGCTTTCTTT.

This clonotype was recorded at least ten times. The chain links TRBV12-3 or TRBV12-4 to TRBJ2-5; D remains ambiguous. The CDR3 runs to 16 residues. V gave up 3 bases and J gave up 2 bases, with 16 bases separating them. The CDR3 protein is CASSFGLDALQETQYF. Written as DNA, the CDR3 is TGTGCCAGCAGTTTTGGCCTGGACGCCCTACAAGAGACCCAGTACTTC.

This chain's CDR3 is CSASLDGTGREKLFF. In nucleotides, the CDR3 is TGCAGTGCTAGTCTTGACGGGACAGGGAGGGAAAAACTGTTTTTT. The chain uses TRBV20-1 and TRBJ1-4; 9 positions agree with TRBD1. This CDR3 spans 15 amino acids. Trimming took 3 bases from V and 8 from J; bases not matched to a gene: 10. CDR1 and CDR2 from the germline V gene are DFQATT and SNEGSKA (reference sequence).

This chain joins TRBV5-1 and TRBJ2-1; D remains ambiguous. The CDR3 sequence is 14 residues long. Germline lookup yields CDR1 SGHRS and CDR2 YFSETQ. Trimming stripped 1 base from V and 2 bases from J, with 7 bases between. CDR3 region: CASSLMAAYNEQFF. CDR3 DNA sequence: TGCGCCAGCAGCTTGATGGCAGCCTACAATGAGCAGTTCTTC.

The gene calls are TRBV21-1 and TRBJ2-1; TRBD2, the D gene given by the table, was not confirmed from the DNA. TRBV21-1 represents a pseudogene. The CDR3 covers 15 residues. The CDR3 loop is CASSKGKSRTNEQFF. The CDR3 DNA follows: TGTGCCAGCAGCAAAGGAAAGTCCAGAACCAATGAGCAGTTCTTC.

The V call is TRBV29-1, the J call TRBJ2-7; 9 bases match TRBD1. This CDR3 has 19 amino acids. Germline CDR1 reads SQVTM; CDR2 reads ANQGSEA. Trimming took 4 bases from V and 0 from J; bases not matched to a gene: 19. The CDR3 DNA reads as TGCAGCGTTGTACTGACCGGGACAGGGACTTTTGGAGGCTCCTACGAGCAGTACTTC. As protein: CSVVLTGTGTFGGSYEQYF.

J is TRBJ2-7 and V is TRBV6-2 or TRBV6-3; the D gene is possibly TRBD2 (5 bases). Germline CDR1 reads MNHEY; CDR2 reads SVGEGT. CDR3 length: 13 residues. V lost 8 bases and J 3 bases, leaving 14 bases between the germline ends. The CDR3 DNA is TGTGCCAGCTCCCGGGGATCTCACTACGAGCAGTACTTC. It codes for CASSRGSHYEQYF.

The chain carries TRBV5-5 and TRBJ2-1; 8 bases agree with TRBD2. Germline loops: CDR1 SGHKS, CDR2 YYEKEE (reference sequence). The CDR3 has 16 residues. J was trimmed by 8 bases and V by 0 bases; bases with no gene match: 10. The CDR3 sequence: CASSLVRAGVGDEQFF. The CDR3 region has the DNA TGTGCCAGCAGCTTGGTGCGAGCGGGGGTAGGTGATGAGCAGTTCTTC.

The chain carries TRBV7-2 and TRBJ1-2; D ambiguous. V was pared by 0 bases and J by 6 bases, with 5 bases between. The CDR3 runs 12 residues. Looked up from germline, CDR1 is SGHTA and CDR2 is FQGNSA. CDR3 coding DNA: TGTGCCAGCAGCTTAGCGTTTCATGGCTACACCTTC. Residues: CASSLAFHGYTF.

The V gene is TRBV4-1, the J gene TRBJ2-1; D remains ambiguous. V was cut by 1 base and J by 9 bases, with 10 bases left in between. CDR3 length equals 13 residues. Germline lookup yields CDR1 MGHRA and CDR2 YSYEKL. This CDR3 is CASSQVGRGEQFF. In DNA, the CDR3 is TGCGCCAGCAGCCAAGTAGGGCGCGGTGAGCAGTTCTTC.

The chain combines TRBV20-1 with TRBJ2-7; 12 nucleotides line up with TRBD2. This CDR3 contains 15 residues. Trimming cost V 3 bases and J 1 base; bases outside gene matches: 4. CDR1 is DFQATT, CDR2 SNEGSKA, per germline (reference sequence). CDR3 DNA: TGCAGTGCTAGCTTCGGGACTAGCGGGTCCTACGAGCAGTACTTC. It translates to CSASFGTSGSYEQYF.

The rearrangement joins TRBV25-1 to TRBJ2-3; 7 nucleotides align to TRBD1. CDR3 size: 15 residues. V lost 7 bases, J lost 0 bases, and 7 bases stayed unmatched. Germline V gene data show CDR1 as MGHDK and CDR2 as SYGVNS. Written as DNA, the CDR3 is TGTGCCAGCAACTTGGGACAGCTGAGCACAGATACGCAGTATTTT. It codes for CASNLGQLSTDTQYF.

The chain uses TRBV4-3 and TRBJ1-2; 9 positions match TRBD1. The CDR3 is 18 amino acids. Germline CDR1 and CDR2: LGHNA and YSLEER. After removal of 1 base from V and 7 bases from J, the junction contained 16 bases not matched to a gene. The CDR3 DNA reads TGCGCCAGCAGCCAAGGGAGCGGGACAGGGTATTACGGAGGTGGCTACACCTTC. Protein: CASSQGSGTGYYGGGYTF.

V gene TRBV6-1 combines with J gene TRBJ2-7; possible D gene TRBD2, 6 bases. Trimming left V 1 base short and J 4 bases short, with 14 bases between. Germline lookup yields CDR1 MNHNS and CDR2 SASEGT. The CDR3 covers 15 residues. This CDR3 reads CASSEGRRREYEQYF. The CDR3 DNA reads as TGTGCCAGCAGTGAAGGTCGGCGGAGGGAATACGAGCAGTACTTC.

This chain joins TRBV10-3 and TRBJ1-2, with D possibly being TRBD1 (6 bases). CDR3 length: 17 residues. V was cut by 0 bases and J by 0 bases, with 14 bases left in between. The germline CDR1 and CDR2 sequences are ENHRY and SYGVKD. Written as DNA, the CDR3 is TGTGCCATCAGTGAGTCACAGGGTATGGCAGCTAACTATGGCTACACCTTC. Translating it yields CAISESQGMAANYGYTF.

This chain joins TRBV20-1 and TRBJ2-4, with 10 bases fitting TRBD2. The J call could be wrong; TRBJ2-7 is a better fit for the DNA end. The CDR3 is 12 amino acids. Per germline, CDR1 DFQATT and CDR2 SNEGSKA (reference sequence). CDR3 in amino acids: CSVPSGSYEQYF. As DNA, the CDR3 is TGCAGTGTTCCTAGCGGGAGCTACGAGCAGTACTTC.

The CDR3 loop is CASSQALAGAPRYNEQFF. The CDR3, as DNA: TGCGCCAGCAGCCAGGCACTAGCGGGGGCCCCCCGATACAATGAGCAGTTCTTC. The chain recombines TRBV4-3 with TRBJ2-1; 11 nucleotides line up with TRBD2. Germline CDR1 reads LGHNA; CDR2 reads YSLEER. This CDR3 contains 18 residues. The V gene end was trimmed by 3 bases and the J gene end by 4 bases; junction bases not matched to a gene: 11.

The chain uses TRBV20-1 and TRBJ2-7, with 9 bases fitting TRBD1. The tail of the sequence fits TRBJ2-5 better, so the J call may be wrong. This CDR3 spans 13 amino acids. Per the germline V gene, CDR1 is DFQATT and CDR2 is SNEGSKA (reference sequence). Here the CDR3 DNA reads TGCAGTGTTAGTACAGGGGGCGGGGAGACCCAGTACTTC. Translated: CSVSTGGGETQYF.

There are a few counts of this clonotype. The chain has TRBV3-1 and TRBJ1-2, with D perhaps TRBD1 (6 bases). Germline V gene data show CDR1 as LGHDT and CDR2 as YNNKEL (reference sequence). CDR3 length: 13 residues. V lost 6 bases, J lost 8 bases, and 16 bases lay in between. The CDR3 loop reads CASSEAGVGGYTF. The DNA of the CDR3 is TGTGCCAGCAGTGAAGCAGGGGTAGGGGGCTACACCTTC.

Details on this clonotype: One junction end disagrees with the germline gene, perhaps due to a read error. The V and J genes are TRBV6-6 and TRBJ1-2; 10 bases agree with TRBD1. This CDR3 is 17 amino acids long. Looked up from germline, CDR1 is MNHNY and CDR2 is SVGAGI (reference sequence). CDR3 bases: TGTGCCAACAGTTACTCGGGCGGACAGGGGGGGTTGAGGGGCTACACCTTC. This translates into CANSYSGGQGGLRGYTF.

The V and J genes are TRBV5-1 and TRBJ2-3; D may be TRBD2 (6 bases). This CDR3 contains 15 residues. The germline V gene encodes CDR1 SGHRS and CDR2 YFSETQ. Trimming left V 9 bases short and J 4 bases short, with 21 bases between. This CDR3 is CATNPGDSRADTQYF. For the CDR3, the DNA is TGCGCCACCAATCCCGGGGACTCGAGGGCAGATACGCAGTATTTT. Based on the CDR3 plus reference TRBV5-1 and TRBJ2-3, the full variable domain is KAGVTQTPRYLIKTRGQQVTLSCSPISGHRSVSWYQQTPGQGLQFLFEYFSETQRNKGNFPGRFSGRQFSNSRSEMNVSTLELGDSALYLCATNPGDSRADTQYFGPGTRLTVL.

A word on this clonotype: Sequence at one end of the junction differs from germline and may be a read error. V is TRBV14 and J is TRBJ2-1, with TRBD1 as a possible D gene (5 bases). CDR3 length: 14 residues. Germline V gives CDR1 SGHDN, CDR2 FVKESK. CDR3 amino acids: CAGSQTVGKDEQFF. CDR3 in DNA: TGTGCCGGCAGCCAGACAGTTGGTAAGGATGAGCAGTTCTTC.